This TCR beta chain was observed in a study of T cell responses to AZD1222 COVID-19 vaccine. Study-wide points: Donor demographics were predominantly white British with a female majority; clonal diversity may be underestimated. Baseline serology detected seropositivity in only six or seven AZD1222 recipients.

Here immunoSEQ multiplex PCR was the method, and the copy in TCRdb shows in-frame clones only, minus some. The table has 110,000 to 150,000 clones, 80% to 90% seen once. About this clone itself: Its antigen is as yet unknown.

V was pared by 0 bases and J by 10 bases, with 8 bases of the junction left unmatched. Germline V gives CDR1 MGHRA, CDR2 YSYEKL. The CDR3 spans 16 residues. The V call is TRBV4-1, the J call TRBJ2-1, with 11 bases matching TRBD2. The TCR was taken from an adult in good health. The source material was peripheral blood, sampled on day 0 of AZD1222 vaccination. CDR3 DNA: TGCGCCAGCAGCCAAGATGGTAGCGGGGGGGCCCAAGAGCAGTTCTTC. Translating gives CASSQDGSGGAQEQFF.